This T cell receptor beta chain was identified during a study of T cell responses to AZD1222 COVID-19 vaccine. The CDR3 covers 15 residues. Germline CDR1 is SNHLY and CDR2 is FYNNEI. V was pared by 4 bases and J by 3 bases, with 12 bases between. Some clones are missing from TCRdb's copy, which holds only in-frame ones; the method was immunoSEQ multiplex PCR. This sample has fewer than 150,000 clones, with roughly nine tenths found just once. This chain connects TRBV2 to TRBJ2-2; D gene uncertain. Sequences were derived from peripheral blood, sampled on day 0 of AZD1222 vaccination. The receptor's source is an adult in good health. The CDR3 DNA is TGTGCCAGCAGTGCTCGAGGAACGGACACCGGGGAGCTGTTTTTT. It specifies CASSARGTDTGELFF.